This TCR beta chain was identified during a study of blood T cell repertoires in COVID-19. CDR1 KGHSH and CDR2 LQKENI come from the germline V gene. The CDR3 loop spans 16 amino acids. V shed 2 bases and J 3 bases; nucleotides not matched to a gene: 6. Measured with immunoSEQ multiplex PCR; TCRdb has only the in-frame clones, and not every one. The sample lists fewer than 450,000 clones, about 88% occurring once. The chain carries TRBV18 and TRBJ1-5, with TRBD1 identical over 8 bases. This TCR was recovered from a woman aged 18 to 35 who had recovered from COVID-19. Sequenced material: PBMCs or T cells enriched from blood (not recorded which). CDR3 nucleotides: TGTGCCAGCTCACCAGGGACAGGCAATATCAATCAGCCCCAGCATTTT. Its protein is CASSPGTGNINQPQHF.